This TCR beta chain was identified in a study of blood T cell repertoires in COVID-19. This clone has more than one count but fewer than ten. There are 15 residues in the CDR3. The V and J ends lost 8 bases and 0 bases respectively, with 12 bases between them. Germline values: CDR1 KGHDR, CDR2 SFDVKD. Here immunoSEQ multiplex PCR was the method, and the copy in TCRdb shows in-frame clones only, minus some. Among some 370,000 clones listed, 89% were seen once. The V gene is TRBV24-1, the J gene TRBJ1-4; no clear D. Material: peripheral blood. This receptor was obtained from a middle-aged man with acute or convalescent COVID-19. In nucleotides, the CDR3 is TGTGCCACCAAGCCTCGGGGTGCAACTAATGAAAAACTGTTTTTT. It specifies CATKPRGATNEKLFF.